The rows below give T cell receptor beta chains drawn from one sample of a study of CD8+ T cells in alopecia areata. Produced via immunoSEQ multiplex PCR; TCRdb's table is partial and in-frame only. The sample yields around 140,000 clones, around 83% seen once. The specimen comprised CD8+ T cells sorted from blood, sampled at week 4, from a patient treated with tofacitinib. Receptors originate from a human donor with alopecia areata. Each CDR3 is given with its conserved first and last residue. A D gene is named only where the DNA matches it firmly. A clone size is listed for some rows: how often the clone was seen (once, few, many), or a class if it is expanded.

TGTGCCAGCAGTTCGGGTAACGAGCAGTACTTC	CASSSGNEQYF	NA	NA	11	TRBV27	TRBJ2-7
TGCGCCAGCAGCCTTAAAGCCGGTGAGCAGTTCTTC	CASSLKAGEQFF	NA	NA	12	TRBV5-1	TRBJ2-1
TGCGCCAGCTGGTCATTTTTAGGACAAGAGACCCAGTACTTC	CASWSFLGQETQYF	NA	NA	14	TRBV5-1	TRBJ2-5
TGCAGCGTTCCTCGTGGGCGTAACGAGCAGTACTTC	CSVPRGRNEQYF	NA	NA	12	TRBV29-1	TRBJ2-7
TGTGCCAGCAGGGATCGGGGGGCGGGCTATGGCTACACCTTC	CASRDRGAGYGYTF	NA	once	14	TRBV28	TRBJ1-2
TGCGCCAGCACTATTTCGGGGGGCGCGATGGAGACCCAGTACTTC	CASTISGGAMETQYF	NA	NA	15	TRBV5-1	TRBJ2-5
TGCGCCAGCAGCCCACACGAAGGAGGCTACGAGCAGTACTTC	CASSPHEGGYEQYF	NA	NA	14	TRBV5-1	TRBJ2-7
TGTGCCAGCAGCTTAGAAGGCACAGTGGGCTTGGACGAGCAGTACTTC	CASSLEGTVGLDEQYF	NA	NA	16	TRBV7-9	TRBJ2-7
TGCAGCGTACCCGGGGGGTCTAACGATGAGCAGTTCTTC	CSVPGGSNDEQFF	TRBD2	NA	13	TRBV29-1	TRBJ2-1
TGTGCCACCAGCAGAGATAGGAGTCAGCCCCAGCATTTT	CATSRDRSQPQHF	NA	NA	13	TRBV15	TRBJ1-5
TGTGCCAGCAGCGCCGGGACTAGCAAACAAGAGACCCAGTACTTC	CASSAGTSKQETQYF	TRBD2	NA	15	TRBV7-3	TRBJ2-5
TGTGCCAGCAGCGGTGACTTGGGCCCCGAGCAGTACTTC	CASSGDLGPEQYF	NA	NA	13	TRBV9	TRBJ2-7
TGCAGCGTTGAAGATCGGGGAAACAGCTACGAGCAGTACTTC	CSVEDRGNSYEQYF	NA	once	14	TRBV29-1	TRBJ2-7
TGCGCCAGCAGCCAAGTGGGTACCGGGGAGCTGTTTTTT	CASSQVGTGELFF	NA	NA	13	TRBV4-1	TRBJ2-2
TGTGCCAGCAGCGTAGATCCCGACGAGCAGTACTTC	CASSVDPDEQYF	NA	few	12	TRBV11-1	TRBJ2-7
TGTGCCAGCAGTTCCGGGACAGGTGCAGATACGCAGTATTTT	CASSSGTGADTQYF	TRBD1	NA	14	TRBV6-4	TRBJ2-3